The 20 T cell receptor beta chains below come from one sample, sequenced in a study of early T cells in non-severe SARS-CoV-2 infection. A single record per CDR3 protein comes from TCRdb applying MiXCR to the 5' RACE reads. The sample has about 36,000 distinct CDR3 sequences; nearly 10% are singletons. The source material was whole blood. The receptors shown here come from an adult who was a healthcare worker with PCR-confirmed SARS-CoV-2 infection or an uninfected control (not recorded which).

This clonotype was found many times. This chain connects TRBV2 to TRBJ2-3; a weak D match, TRBD1 (5 bases). Per the germline V gene, CDR1 is SNHLY and CDR2 is FYNNEI. The germline V and J ends were trimmed by 7 bases and 5 bases, with 16 bases remaining between them. This CDR3 spans 14 amino acids. The CDR3 is CASTAGLAGDTQYF. CDR3 coding DNA: TGTGCCAGCACCGCAGGGCTCGCCGGAGATACGCAGTATTTT.

This sequence joins TRBV29-1 and TRBJ2-7; no firm D call. CDR3 length: 11 amino acids. Germline CDR1 and CDR2: SQVTM and ANQGSEA. V was cut by 5 bases and J by 1 base, with 6 bases left in between. The CDR3 DNA follows: TGCAGCGTTCGGGTATCCTACGAGCAGTACTTC. It codes for CSVRVSYEQYF.

This clonotype was seen only a few times. V gene TRBV4-1 combines with J gene TRBJ2-6; the D gene is possibly TRBD1 (6 bases). Germline CDR1 reads MGHRA; CDR2 reads YSYEKL. The CDR3 contains 17 residues. V was cut by 4 bases and J by 0 bases, with 13 bases left in between. The CDR3 DNA is TGCGCCAGCAGCCTAGGACAGTTCCTCTCTGGGGCCAACGTCCTGACTTTC. Translation gives CASSLGQFLSGANVLTF.

This clonotype showed up just a few times. The chain couples TRBV12-3 or TRBV12-4 to TRBJ2-1; 16 bases are a match to TRBD2. The trim removed 5 bases at V and 14 bases at J, leaving 6 bases unmatched. The CDR3 totals 14 residues. CDR3 sequence: CASSLGGTSGREFF. The CDR3 region has the DNA TGTGCCAGCAGTCTAGGGGGGACTAGCGGGAGGGAGTTCTTC.

This rearrangement joins TRBV10-3 to TRBJ2-7; 7 positions match TRBD2. The CDR3 is 13 amino acids. CDR1 and CDR2 from the germline V gene are ENHRY and SYGVKD. The V gene end was trimmed by 4 bases and the J gene end by 4 bases; junction bases not matched to a gene: 4. The CDR3 DNA reads TGTGCCATCAGTGCCTATAGCGGGTACGAGCAGTACTTC. This sequence encodes CAISAYSGYEQYF.

At least ten counts were recorded for this clonotype. The limits of the CDR3 on the DNA are not certain, so only TCRdb's listed CDR3 is given. This chain connects TRBV4-1 to TRBJ1-1; TRBD1 is the table's D call, not checked against the DNA. The CDR3 comprises 16 residues, both ends counted. Germline CDR1 is MGHRA and CDR2 is YSYEKL. CDR3 in amino acids: CASSQEGWGRGTEVFF.

Many counts were recorded for this clonotype. V is TRBV6-1 and J is TRBJ2-1; 9 nucleotides agree with TRBD1. The CDR3 spans 15 residues. J was trimmed by 2 bases and V by 1 base; bases with no gene match: 0. Per germline, CDR1 MNHNS and CDR2 SASEGT. Written as DNA, the CDR3 is TGTGCCAGCAGTGAAGGGACAGGGGCCTACAATGAGCAGTTCTTC. This sequence encodes CASSEGTGAYNEQFF.

This clonotype was detected ten times or more. V is TRBV28 and J is TRBJ2-6; D gene unclear. The CDR3 spans 15 residues. CDR1 MDHEN and CDR2 SYDVKM come from the germline V gene. Trimming left V 6 bases short and J 4 bases short, with 13 bases between. CDR3 DNA sequence: TGTGCCAGCAGCTCGGACCCCGCGGGGGCCAACGTCCTGACTTTC. Protein sequence: CASSSDPAGANVLTF.

This clonotype was seen ten or more times. This chain uses TRBV20-1 with TRBJ1-2; D is possibly TRBD1 (6 bases). This CDR3 has 13 residues. V dropped 3 bases and J dropped 4 bases, with 12 bases sitting between them. The germline CDR1 and CDR2 sequences are DFQATT and SNEGSKA (reference sequence). CDR3 sequence (DNA): TGCAGTGCTAGTCCGACAGGCTCCTATGGCTACACCTTC. Encoded protein: CSASPTGSYGYTF.

J is TRBJ2-1 and V is TRBV25-1; 10 bases fit TRBD1. CDR3 length equals 14 residues. Germline V lookup: CDR1 MGHDK, CDR2 SYGVNS. Trimming at V came to 9 bases and at J to 5 bases, leaving 7 bases not matched to a gene. CDR3 residues: CASTGTGVDNEQFF. CDR3 DNA: TGTGCCAGTACCGGGACAGGGGTTGACAATGAGCAGTTCTTC. Looking up the rest from reference TRBV25-1 and TRBJ2-1 gives the full variable domain: EADIYQTPRYLVIGTGKKITLECSQTMGHDKMYWYQQDPGMELHLIHYSYGVNSTEKGDLSSESTVSRIRTEHFPLTLESARPSHTSQYLCASTGTGVDNEQFFGPGTRLTVL.

The V call is TRBV29-1, the J call TRBJ1-2; possibly TRBD1 for D (5 bases). Per germline, CDR1 SQVTM and CDR2 ANQGSEA. Trimming removed 2 bases from V and 8 bases from J, with 15 bases in between. The CDR3 is made up of 13 amino acids. CDR3 amino acids: CSVERGLLGGYTF. The CDR3 coding sequence is TGCAGCGTTGAACGGGGACTCCTCGGCGGCTACACCTTC.

This clonotype was counted between two and nine times. This chain links TRBV18 with TRBJ1-1; 8 nucleotides agree with TRBD1. J gave up 5 bases and V 3 bases, and 8 bases lay outside the gene matches. The CDR3 covers 15 residues. Germline values: CDR1 KGHSH, CDR2 LQKENI. The chain's CDR3 is CASSPAGQGRTEAFF. The CDR3 nucleotides read TGTGCCAGCTCACCTGCCGGACAGGGTCGGACTGAAGCTTTCTTT.

This clonotype was seen more than once but under ten times. V gene TRBV6-2 or TRBV6-3 combines with J gene TRBJ1-2; no clear D gene. Germline assignment: CDR1 MNHEY and CDR2 SVGEGT. CDR3 length: 16 residues. V gave up 2 bases and J gave up 4 bases, with 17 bases separating them. CDR3: CASSYPAKTASYGYTF. In DNA, the CDR3 is TGTGCCAGCAGTTACCCCGCGAAGACCGCCTCCTATGGCTACACCTTC.

This clonotype was counted at least ten times. The chain joins TRBV6-1 to TRBJ1-1, with D possibly being TRBD1 (6 bases). Trimming pared 5 bases from V and 5 bases from J, leaving 18 bases between. Germline CDR1 is MNHNS and CDR2 is SASEGT. This CDR3 contains 15 residues. This CDR3 is CASSRQGIKGTEAFF. As DNA, the CDR3 is TGTGCCAGCAGTCGGCAGGGGATAAAGGGAACTGAAGCTTTCTTT.

In this sample, this clonotype turned up a few times. V gene TRBV20-1 combines with J gene TRBJ2-7, with D tentatively TRBD2 (6 bases). CDR3 length equals 12 residues. V was clipped by 3 bases and J by 0 bases, with 6 bases between them. Germline V gene lookup returns CDR1 DFQATT and CDR2 SNEGSKA (reference sequence). The DNA of the CDR3 is TGCAGTGCTAGCGGGGGCTCCTACGAGCAGTACTTC. This translates into CSASGGSYEQYF.

The chain is built from TRBV6-5 and TRBJ1-6; 7 positions match TRBD1. The CDR3 is made up of 18 amino acids. V lost 0 bases to trimming and J lost 4 bases; unmatched junction nucleotides: 9. The germline gives CDR1 MNHEY, CDR2 SVGAGI. CDR3 bases: TGTGCCAGCAGTTACTCTCCGGACAGGCGGGTATATAATTCACCCCTCCACTTT. Its protein product is CASSYSPDRRVYNSPLHF.

This clonotype was seen many times. The rearrangement uses TRBV7-9 and TRBJ2-3, with D possibly matching TRBD1 (6 bases). The CDR3 is 14 residues long. Trimming left V 4 bases short and J 2 bases short, with 10 bases between. Germline CDR1 and CDR2: SEHNR and FQNEAQ (reference sequence). The DNA for the CDR3 is TGTGCCAGCAGCTGGACAGCTTCCACAGATACGCAGTATTTT. Its protein is CASSWTASTDTQYF.

This clonotype showed up many times. This sequence joins TRBV5-6 and TRBJ1-1; no reliable D call. CDR1 is SGHDT and CDR2 is YYEEEE in the germline V gene. V lost 0 bases, J lost 2 bases, and 5 bases lay in between. CDR3 length equals 13 residues. The CDR3 loop reads CASSLEDNTEAFF. The CDR3 region has the DNA TGTGCCAGCAGCTTGGAGGATAACACTGAAGCTTTCTTT.

In this sample, this clonotype turned up many times. V and J are TRBV6-2 or TRBV6-3 and TRBJ1-2, with no clear D. Per the germline V gene, CDR1 is MNHEY and CDR2 is SVGEGT. V lost 0 bases, J lost 1 base, and 12 bases lay in between. This CDR3 is 16 amino acids long. The CDR3 nucleotides are TGTGCCAGCAGTTACTCTCCCGGTATCGTTAACTATGGCTACACCTTC. The encoded protein is CASSYSPGIVNYGYTF.

This clonotype has at least ten counts. The rearrangement links TRBV12-3 or TRBV12-4 to TRBJ1-4; 8 bases agree with TRBD1. Unmatched junction bases numbered 7, after V lost 6 bases and J lost 7 bases. The CDR3 covers 14 residues. The CDR3 sequence is CASSWTGRSEKLFF. DNA of the CDR3: TGTGCCAGCAGCTGGACAGGGAGAAGTGAAAAACTGTTTTTT.